These T cell receptor beta chains were read from a single sample in a study of T-cell memory formation after mild COVID-19. TCRdb recomputed calls from the 5' RACE reads with MiXCR, one row per CDR3 protein. The profile shows about 600,000 distinct CDR3 sequences, about 20% of them singletons. What was sequenced was PBMCs or a T cell subset sorted from them (not recorded which). The receptors stem from an adult woman who had mild COVID-19 (a few samples of this study predate the infection). Cell type and time point are not known. CDR3s include the opening cysteine and the closing phenylalanine or tryptophan. D genes are given only for firm matches. The size of a clone is reported for some rows only, either as once, few or many, or as a class for expanded clones.

j_call d_call v_call clone_size cdr3_aa cdr3_nt
TRBJ2-1 TRBD2 TRBV9 . CASSPWAGAGREQFF TGTGCCAGCAGCCCTTGGGCTGGAGCGGGACGTGAGCAGTTCTTC
TRBJ1-3 . TRBV4-3 few CASSQHRGNTIYF TGCGCCAGCAGCCAGCACAGGGGAAACACCATATATTTT
TRBJ2-1 . TRBV30 . CAWTRGAYNEQFF TGTGCCTGGACAAGAGGGGCCTACAATGAGCAGTTCTTC
TRBJ2-1 TRBD2 TRBV24-1 many CATSDWTSAFHNEQFF TGTGCCACCAGTGATTGGACTAGCGCATTTCACAATGAGCAGTTCTTC
TRBJ1-1 TRBD1 TRBV30 . CAWGGKGQGRTEAFF TGTGCCTGGGGGGGCAAGGGACAGGGGCGCACTGAAGCTTTCTTT
TRBJ2-2 TRBD2 TRBV30 . CAWRGLAVTGELFF TGTGCCTGGAGGGGACTAGCGGTTACCGGGGAGCTGTTTTTT
TRBJ2-3 TRBD2 TRBV9 . CASSLRLAGYGADTQYF TGTGCCAGCAGCCTTCGACTAGCGGGGTATGGGGCAGATACGCAGTATTTT
TRBJ2-2 . TRBV5-1 . CASSLFPGDTGELFF TGCGCCAGCAGCTTGTTCCCAGGCGACACCGGGGAGCTGTTTTTT
TRBJ1-1 TRBD1 TRBV5-1 few CASSGGQGITEAFF TGCGCCAGCAGCGGCGGACAGGGAATCACTGAAGCTTTCTTT
TRBJ2-1 TRBD1 TRBV11-1 . CASSLRGWGQGGENEQFF TGTGCCAGCAGCTTAAGGGGTTGGGGACAGGGAGGGGAGAATGAGCAGTTCTTC
TRBJ1-2 . TRBV11-3 . CASSALTGNGYTF TGTGCCAGCAGCGCATTAACAGGGAATGGCTACACCTTC
TRBJ2-7 . TRBV4-2 few CASSQGTEYEQYF TGTGCCAGCAGCCAAGGGACAGAGTACGAGCAGTACTTC
TRBJ1-1 . TRBV5-1 many CASSSGQRVNTEAFF TGCGCCAGCAGCTCAGGACAGCGTGTGAACACTGAAGCTTTCTTT
TRBJ2-2 . TRBV20-1 . CSARDRMGRGGTGELFF TGCAGTGCTAGAGACCGGATGGGCAGGGGAGGGACCGGGGAGCTGTTTTTT
TRBJ2-6 . TRBV18 . CASSPAIGSSGANVLTF TGTGCCAGCTCACCAGCGATCGGAAGCTCTGGGGCCAACGTCCTGACTTTC
TRBJ2-7 . TRBV5-5 . CASSLRGDMRGHEQYF TGTGCCAGCAGCTTACGGGGGGACATGCGAGGTCACGAGCAGTACTTC
TRBJ1-2 TRBD1 TRBV20-1 . CSAGDRPTNYGYTF TGCAGTGCCGGGGACAGGCCGACTAACTATGGCTACACCTTC
TRBJ1-3 . TRBV7-9 few CASSYAFSGNTIYF TGTGCCAGCAGCTACGCCTTTTCTGGAAACACCATATATTTT
TRBJ2-3 . TRBV2 . CASYVSTDTQYF TGTGCCAGCTACGTAAGCACAGATACGCAGTATTTT
TRBJ1-1 . TRBV6-6 . CASSYAQQGTEAFF TGTGCCAGCAGTTACGCTCAACAGGGCACTGAAGCTTTCTTT
TRBJ2-5 . TRBV10-3 . CAISEPGLFQETQYF TGTGCCATCAGTGAGCCGGGACTGTTCCAAGAGACCCAGTACTTC
TRBJ2-5 TRBD2 TRBV5-4 . CASSWVAGDRETQYF TGTGCCAGCAGCTGGGTAGCGGGAGATCGAGAGACCCAGTACTTC
TRBJ1-2 . TRBV15 few CATSRDRGISNYGYTF TGTGCCACCAGCAGAGATCGGGGTATTAGCAACTATGGCTACACCTTC
TRBJ2-7 TRBD2 TRBV30 . CAWGGTSGRSYEQYF TGTGCCTGGGGGGGGACTAGCGGGCGCTCCTACGAGCAGTACTTC
TRBJ1-2 . TRBV20-1 . CSADPGANYGYTF TGCAGTGCTGACCCGGGGGCAAACTATGGCTACACCTTC
TRBJ2-3 . TRBV3-1 . CASSQPGVEDTQYF TGTGCCAGCAGCCAACCAGGGGTTGAAGATACGCAGTATTTT
TRBJ2-1 TRBD2 TRBV20-1 . CSARDPSGRDHEQFF TGCAGTGCTAGAGATCCCAGCGGGAGGGACCATGAGCAGTTCTTC
TRBJ2-1 . TRBV25-1 once CASSELKEGPWLTFSEQFF TGTGCCAGCAGTGAATTAAAGGAGGGGCCATGGTTGACGTTTAGTGAGCAGTTCTTC